This T cell receptor (beta chain) emerged from a study of human T cells and chemical hapten exposure. Findings and caveats of the study: Sensitizing to DPC left TCRs with a frequency above 1 in 1000 unaltered.

Specified time point: healthy volunteer bleed at 2 weeks. It was from unfractionated whole blood that total RNA was extracted. This clonotype was seen a handful of times. Its antigen is unknown. In germline, CDR1 is DFQATT, CDR2 SNEGSKA (reference sequence). Trimming at V came to 6 bases and at J to 4 bases, leaving 4 bases not matched to a gene. The CDR3 has 13 amino acids. Individual cDNA molecules each carried unique molecular identifiers attached by the library. In the original processing: Across samples, TCR counts had a median of about 88,000 and ranged from about 23,224 to 700,000. Using its own MiXCR run on the RACE reads, TCRdb lists one record per CDR3 protein. The authors' filters were not applied to this entry. This table holds 130,000 or so distinct CDR3 sequences, around 8.3% found once.

The source of this sequence is a male donor in good health. Some clones in this sample may be carry-over from other donors' samples. The sequenced sample consisted of whole blood. The chain employs TRBV20-1 and TRBJ2-3; TRBD2 aligns across 10 bases. The CDR3, as DNA: TGCAGTGCCTCAGCGGGAGGGGCAGATACGCAGTATTTT. Protein: CSASAGGADTQYF.